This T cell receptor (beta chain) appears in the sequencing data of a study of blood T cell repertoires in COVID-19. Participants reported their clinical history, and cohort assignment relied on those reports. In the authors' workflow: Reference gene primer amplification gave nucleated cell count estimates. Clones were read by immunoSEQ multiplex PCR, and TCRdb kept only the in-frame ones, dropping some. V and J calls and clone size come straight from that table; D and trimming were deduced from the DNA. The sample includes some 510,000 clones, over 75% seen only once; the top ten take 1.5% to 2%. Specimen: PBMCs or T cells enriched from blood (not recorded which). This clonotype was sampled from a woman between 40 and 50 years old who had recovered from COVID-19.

The CDR3 reads CASSPRSWAGYNEQFF. DNA of the CDR3: TGTGCCAGCAGCCCTCGTTCCTGGGCAGGGTACAATGAGCAGTTCTTC. The V call is TRBV3-1 (or the pseudogene TRBV3-2), the J call TRBJ2-1; the D gene is possibly TRBD1 (5 bases). The CDR3 has 16 residues. The V end was cut by 4 bases, the J end by 4 bases, with 17 bases between. Germline V lookup: CDR1 LGHDT, CDR2 YNNKEL (reference sequence).